This T cell receptor (beta chain) was found in a study of OX40 agonist ivuxolimab in advanced cancers. Turning to the study itself: As their treatment, patients were administered ivuxolimab, an agonistic anti-OX40 (CD134) antibody. Administration of intravenous ivuxolimab to patients occurred every 2 weeks at 0.01 to 10 mg/kg. Study-wide results and caveats: Among patients with partial responses at 0.1-3.0 mg/kg, clonal expansion was among the lowest.

Repertoires were generated with immunoSEQ multiplex PCR, while TCRdb's copy carries only in-frame clones and drops some. This table holds around 84,000 clones, nearly 95% found once. The CDR3 sequence is 15 residues long. The junction had 6 bases not matched to a gene; V was cut back by 5 bases and J by 0 bases. Germline V gives CDR1 SGHRS, CDR2 YFSETQ. In the case of this clone: The antigen is undetermined.

V gene TRBV5-1 combines with J gene TRBJ2-7; TRBD1 agrees at 9 bases. The source material was CD4+ or CD8+ T cells sorted from blood, sampled in a trial of the OX40 agonist ivuxolimab. The TCR originated in an adult with an advanced solid tumor such as melanoma, head and neck, liver or kidney cancer. The CDR3 nucleotides are TGCGCCAGCAGATCCGACAGGGGGGTCTCCTACGAGCAGTACTTC. Translating it yields CASRSDRGVSYEQYF.